Below, 10 T cell receptor beta chains from the same sample are listed, as sequenced in a study of OX40 agonist ivuxolimab in advanced cancers. Sequencing was performed with immunoSEQ multiplex PCR; in TCRdb, only in-frame clones are kept and a portion is missing. The sample holds around 100,000 clones, over 75% seen once. Sequenced here: CD4+ or CD8+ T cells sorted from blood, sampled in a trial of the OX40 agonist ivuxolimab. Every receptor here comes from an adult with an advanced solid tumor such as melanoma, head and neck, liver or kidney cancer.

The rearrangement joins TRBV7-2 to TRBJ1-1; D gene ambiguous. The germline gives CDR1 SGHTA, CDR2 FQGNSA. The CDR3 covers 14 residues. V dropped 8 bases and J dropped 0 bases, with 13 bases sitting between them. The CDR3 region is CASGSASMNTEAFF. CDR3 sequence (DNA): TGTGCCAGCGGGTCAGCCTCTATGAACACTGAAGCTTTCTTT.

This rearrangement joins TRBV11-3 to TRBJ2-1; the D gene could be TRBD1 or TRBD2 (7 bases each). V was shortened by 1 base and J by 8 bases, with 15 bases between the two germline ends. This CDR3 region has 15 residues. Germline V CDR1 and CDR2: SGHNT, YENEEA. The CDR3 here is CASSLGRGTDYEQFF. CDR3 DNA sequence: TGTGCCAGCAGCTTAGGGCGGGGGACAGATTATGAGCAGTTCTTC.

The rearrangement links TRBV6-6 to TRBJ2-7; the match to TRBD2 covers 12 bases. CDR1 and CDR2 from the germline V gene are MNHNY and SVGAGI (reference sequence). V lost 6 bases to trimming and J lost 4 bases; unmatched junction nucleotides: 10. The CDR3 runs to 16 residues. CDR3 in amino acids: CASSSTSGRSIYEQYF. The CDR3 nucleotides read TGTGCCAGCAGCTCCACTAGCGGGAGGTCGATTTACGAGCAGTACTTC.

The chain joins TRBV6-5 to TRBJ2-7; TRBD2 is a possible D gene (7 bases). Between the trimmed V and J ends, which lost 0 bases and 4 bases, there was a span of 13 bases. The CDR3 totals 15 residues. Germline values: CDR1 MNHEY, CDR2 SVGAGI. In DNA, the CDR3 is TGTGCCAGCAGTTACTCGGGGGGGCGCAGTTACGAGCAGTACTTC. It translates to CASSYSGGRSYEQYF.

The chain couples TRBV11-2 to TRBJ2-7, with 10 bases lining up with TRBD2. The CDR3 covers 15 residues. The V segment lost 5 bases and the J segment 7 bases; nucleotides outside the gene matches: 11. Germline CDR1 reads SGHAT; CDR2 reads FQNNGV. In DNA, the CDR3 is TGTGCCAGCAGCCAGGGGCTAGCGGGAGTGGGGGAGCAGTACTTC. It translates to CASSQGLAGVGEQYF.

The gene calls are TRBV9 and TRBJ2-3; 14 nucleotides line up with TRBD2. This CDR3 contains 16 residues. The trim removed 2 bases at V and 6 bases at J, leaving 5 bases unmatched. Germline CDR1 is SGDLS and CDR2 is YYNGEE. CDR3 sequence reads: CASSVGGTSGSDTQYF. The CDR3 nucleotides are TGTGCCAGCAGCGTGGGCGGGACTAGCGGGAGTGATACGCAGTATTTT.

The chain recombines TRBV7-9 with TRBJ2-7; D is ambiguous. The CDR3 is 13 amino acids. Germline V gene sequence: CDR1 SEHNR, CDR2 FQNEAQ (reference sequence). CDR3 sequence reads: CGTRGPGFYEQYF. DNA of the CDR3: TGTGGCACTCGTGGACCCGGGTTCTACGAGCAGTACTTC.

The chain is built from TRBV18 and TRBJ2-5, with D perhaps matching TRBD1 or TRBD2 (5 bases each). Germline values: CDR1 KGHSH, CDR2 LQKENI. This CDR3 comprises 15 residues. Trimming took 3 bases from V and 5 from J, leaving 16 bases between them. The CDR3 region has the DNA TGTGCCAGCTCACCTTCCGGGGCCCGAGGGGAGACCCAGTACTTC. This translates into CASSPSGARGETQYF.

The V call is TRBV9, the J call TRBJ2-3; TRBD2 matches 9 bases. Trimming took 2 bases from V and 6 from J; bases not matched to a gene: 10. Germline values: CDR1 SGDLS, CDR2 YYNGEE. The CDR3 totals 16 residues. CDR3 DNA: TGTGCCAGCAGCGTGGTTAGCGGGAGCCTTGGGGATACGCAGTATTTT. It translates to CASSVVSGSLGDTQYF.

The gene calls are TRBV5-1 and TRBJ2-1; the match to TRBD1 covers 12 bases. Losses at the gene ends were 3 bases for V and 0 bases for J; bases not matched to a gene: 10. CDR3 length equals 19 residues. Germline loops: CDR1 SGHRS, CDR2 YFSETQ. DNA for the CDR3: TGCGCCAGCAGCTATCCGGGACAGGGGGCCCCGGGCTCCTACAATGAGCAGTTCTTC. Its translation is CASSYPGQGAPGSYNEQFF.